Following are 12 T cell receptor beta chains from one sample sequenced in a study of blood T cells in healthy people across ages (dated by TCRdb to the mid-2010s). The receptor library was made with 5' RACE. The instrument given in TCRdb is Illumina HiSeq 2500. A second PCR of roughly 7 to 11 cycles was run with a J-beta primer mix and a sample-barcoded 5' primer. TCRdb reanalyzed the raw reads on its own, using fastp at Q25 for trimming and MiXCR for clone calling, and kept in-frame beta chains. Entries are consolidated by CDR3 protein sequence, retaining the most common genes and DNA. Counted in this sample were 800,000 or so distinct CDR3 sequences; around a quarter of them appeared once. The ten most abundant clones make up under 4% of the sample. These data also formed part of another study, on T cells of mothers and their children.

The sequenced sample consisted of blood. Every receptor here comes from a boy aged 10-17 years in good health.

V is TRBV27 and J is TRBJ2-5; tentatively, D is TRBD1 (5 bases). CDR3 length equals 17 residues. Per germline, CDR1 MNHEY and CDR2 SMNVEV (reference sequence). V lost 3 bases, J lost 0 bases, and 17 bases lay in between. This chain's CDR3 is CASSFLSDSPYQETQYF. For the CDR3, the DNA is TGTGCCAGCAGTTTCCTTTCCGACAGCCCTTACCAAGAGACCCAGTACTTC.

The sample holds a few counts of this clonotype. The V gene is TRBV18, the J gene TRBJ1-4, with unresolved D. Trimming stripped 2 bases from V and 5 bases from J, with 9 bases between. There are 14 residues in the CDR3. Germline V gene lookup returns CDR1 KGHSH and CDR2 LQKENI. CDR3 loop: CASSPGNLNEKLFF. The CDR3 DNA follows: TGTGCCAGCTCACCAGGAAATCTGAATGAAAAACTGTTTTTT.

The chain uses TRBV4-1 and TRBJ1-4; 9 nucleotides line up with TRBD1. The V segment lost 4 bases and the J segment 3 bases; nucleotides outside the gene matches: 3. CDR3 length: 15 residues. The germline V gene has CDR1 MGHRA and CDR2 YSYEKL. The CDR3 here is CASSRGQGPNEKLFF. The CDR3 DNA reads TGCGCCAGCAGCCGTGGACAGGGGCCTAATGAAAAACTGTTTTTT.

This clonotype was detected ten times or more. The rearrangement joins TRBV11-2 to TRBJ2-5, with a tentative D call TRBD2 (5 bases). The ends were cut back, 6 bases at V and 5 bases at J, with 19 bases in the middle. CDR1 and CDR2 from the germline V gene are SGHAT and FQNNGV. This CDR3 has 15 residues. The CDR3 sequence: CASRGGFTGSETQYF. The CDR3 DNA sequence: TGTGCCAGCAGGGGTGGTTTTACGGGAAGCGAGACCCAGTACTTC. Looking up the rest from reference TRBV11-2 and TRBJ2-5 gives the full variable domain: EAGVAQSPRYKIIEKRQSVAFWCNPISGHATLYWYQQILGQGPKLLIQFQNNGVVDDSQLPKDRFSAERLKGVDSTLKIQPAKLEDSAVYLCASRGGFTGSETQYFGPGTRLLVL.

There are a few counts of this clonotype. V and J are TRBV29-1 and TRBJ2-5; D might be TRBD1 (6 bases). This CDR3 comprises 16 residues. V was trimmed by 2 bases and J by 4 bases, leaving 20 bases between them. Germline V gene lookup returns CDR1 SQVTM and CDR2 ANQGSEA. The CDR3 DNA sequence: TGCAGCGTTGAACCACAGTCGACAGGTTGGGGAGAGACCCAGTACTTC. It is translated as CSVEPQSTGWGETQYF.

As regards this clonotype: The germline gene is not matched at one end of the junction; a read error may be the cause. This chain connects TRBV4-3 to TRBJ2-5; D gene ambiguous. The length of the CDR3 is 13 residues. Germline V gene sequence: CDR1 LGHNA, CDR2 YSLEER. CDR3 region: CASSVGFQETRYF. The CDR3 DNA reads TGCGCCAGCAGCGTTGGGTTTCAAGAGACCCGGTACTTC.

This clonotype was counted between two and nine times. Here the CDR3 DNA reads TGTGCCAGCAATGACAGGGGGAATTCACCCCTCCACTTT. Its protein product is CASNDRGNSPLHF. The rearrangement joins TRBV2 to TRBJ1-6; 9 bases are a match to TRBD1. After removal of 7 bases from V and 7 bases from J, the junction contained 2 bases not matched to a gene. Germline values: CDR1 SNHLY, CDR2 FYNNEI. This CDR3 spans 13 amino acids.

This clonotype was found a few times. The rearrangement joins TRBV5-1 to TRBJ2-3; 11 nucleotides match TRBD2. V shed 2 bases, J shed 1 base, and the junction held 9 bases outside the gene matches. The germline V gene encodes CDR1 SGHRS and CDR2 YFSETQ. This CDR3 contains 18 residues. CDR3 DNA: TGCGCCAGCAGCTTTCGTCTAGCGGGAGGCCCCGGCACAGATACGCAGTATTTT. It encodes CASSFRLAGGPGTDTQYF.

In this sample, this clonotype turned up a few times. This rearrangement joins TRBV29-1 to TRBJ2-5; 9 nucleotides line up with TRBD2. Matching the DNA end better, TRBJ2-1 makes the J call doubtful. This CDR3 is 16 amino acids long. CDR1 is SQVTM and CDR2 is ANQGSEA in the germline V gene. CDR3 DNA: TGCAGCGTCTTTTGGACGAGCGGGGGGACCTACAATGAGCAGTTCTTC. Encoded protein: CSVFWTSGGTYNEQFF.

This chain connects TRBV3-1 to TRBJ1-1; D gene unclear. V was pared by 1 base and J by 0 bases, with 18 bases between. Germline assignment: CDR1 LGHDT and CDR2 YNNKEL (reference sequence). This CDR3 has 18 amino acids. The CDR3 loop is CASSQVGNRRHLNTEAFF. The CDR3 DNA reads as TGTGCCAGCAGCCAAGTCGGAAACCGTAGACACTTGAACACTGAAGCTTTCTTT.

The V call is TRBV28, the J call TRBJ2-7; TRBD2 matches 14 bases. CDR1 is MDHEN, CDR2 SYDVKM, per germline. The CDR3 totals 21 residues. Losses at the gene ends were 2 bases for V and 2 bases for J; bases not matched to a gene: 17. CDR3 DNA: TGTGCCAGCAGTTTAGCCTGGGGGGCAGGGACTAGCGGGAGTAGTACCTACGAGCAGTACTTC. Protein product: CASSLAWGAGTSGSSTYEQYF.

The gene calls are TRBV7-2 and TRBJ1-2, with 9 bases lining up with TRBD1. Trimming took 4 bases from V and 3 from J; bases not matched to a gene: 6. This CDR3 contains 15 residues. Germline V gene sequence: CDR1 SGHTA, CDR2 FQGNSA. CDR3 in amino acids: CASSSKDRGYYGYTF. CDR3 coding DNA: TGTGCCAGCAGCTCCAAGGACAGGGGCTACTATGGCTACACCTTC.